The 12 T cell receptor beta chains presented below share a single source sample, sequenced in a study of T cells in Graves' hyperthyroidism and ophthalmopathy. The source material, RNA transcripts, was used to amplify TCR beta CDR3 regions. Primed by the HTBI set, a first-round RT-PCR was run on the TCR CDR3. TCRdb independently ran MiXCR on the multiplex PCR reads; one entry per CDR3 protein. This table has 650,000 to 800,000 distinct CDR3 sequences, about 45% appearing once. Sequencing was done on a sample of peripheral blood or thyroid tissue (not recorded which). The source of these receptors is an adult man with Graves' disease, either hyperthyroidism or ophthalmopathy (not recorded which).

The chain is built from TRBV10-3 and TRBJ2-7, with D possibly matching TRBD2 (6 bases). V was clipped by 2 bases and J by 1 base, with 15 bases between them. Germline V lookup: CDR1 ENHRY, CDR2 SYGVKD. CDR3 length equals 16 residues. CDR3 in amino acids: CAISEMGGAFSYEQYF. In DNA form, the CDR3 reads TGTGCCATCAGTGAGATGGGCGGGGCTTTTTCCTACGAGCAGTACTTC.

As to this clonotype: A junction end diverges from the germline sequence, so it may reflect a read error. This chain links TRBV7-9 with TRBJ2-7; 13 positions match TRBD2. Germline V gene sequence: CDR1 SEHNR, CDR2 FQNEAQ (reference sequence). CDR3 length: 17 residues. CDR3 nucleotides: TGTGCCGGCAGCCACGAATCGGGACTAGCGGGACTATACGAGCAGTACTTC. This codes for CAGSHESGLAGLYEQYF.

Turning to this clonotype: One end of the junction is discordant with germline, which a read error may explain. V gene TRBV10-3 combines with J gene TRBJ2-7, with 8 nucleotides matching TRBD1. Germline values: CDR1 ENHRY, CDR2 SYGVKD. CDR3 size: 18 residues. The CDR3 bases are TGTGCCAGCAGTTGCCGAAACCCGACAGGGGAGGAGACCTACGAGCAGTACTTC. It codes for CASSCRNPTGEETYEQYF.

Turning to this clonotype: A much larger clone differs from this one at a single base, so this may be a read error. The V call is TRBV15, the J call TRBJ2-5; D is unclear. There are 12 residues in the CDR3. The V gene lost 8 bases and the J gene lost 5 bases, with 12 bases spanning the gap. The germline V gene encodes CDR1 LNHNV and CDR2 YYDKDF (reference sequence). The CDR3 region has the DNA TGTGCCACCGGAGACCCACATGAGACCCAGTACTTC. Its translation: CATGDPHETQYF. Together with reference TRBV15 and TRBJ2-5, the CDR3 gives the full variable domain: DAMVIQNPRYQVTQFGKPVTLSCSQTLNHNVMYWYQQKSSQAPKLLFHYYDKDFNNEADTPDNFQSRRPNTSFCFLDIRSPGLGDTAMYLCATGDPHETQYFGPGTRLLVL.

In its sample, this clonotype was seen a few times. The rearrangement links TRBV12-3 or TRBV12-4 to TRBJ1-5; D remains unclear. The length of the CDR3 is 15 residues. V lost 2 bases, J lost 3 bases, and 11 bases lay in between. CDR3 residues: CASSLKGWDNQPQHF. The CDR3 DNA reads TGTGCCAGCAGTTTAAAAGGTTGGGACAATCAGCCCCAGCATTTT.

The chain has TRBV6-1 and TRBJ1-2; TRBD1 is a possible D gene (6 bases). The germline V and J ends were trimmed by 8 bases and 7 bases, with 23 bases remaining between them. Germline V gene sequence: CDR1 MNHNS, CDR2 SASEGT. The CDR3 spans 15 residues. The CDR3 nucleotides are TGTGCCAGCCAATCGACAGGCAGTGGCGCACGTGGCTACACCTTC. Its translation is CASQSTGSGARGYTF.

This sequence joins TRBV12-3 or TRBV12-4 and TRBJ1-6; D is uncertain. The length of the CDR3 is 14 residues. The V end was cut by 7 bases, the J end by 0 bases, with 7 bases between. Written as DNA, the CDR3 is TGTGCCAGCAAAAGGAGCTCCTATAATTCACCCCTCCACTTT. This gives the protein CASKRSSYNSPLHF.

The V gene is TRBV10-3, the J gene TRBJ1-5; D call uncertain. CDR1 and CDR2 (germline): ENHRY, SYGVKD. Trimming took 2 bases from V and 1 from J, leaving 9 bases between them. The CDR3 sequence is 15 residues long. The CDR3 sequence: CAISEGEDSNQPQHF. DNA of the CDR3: TGTGCCATCAGTGAGGGGGAGGACAGCAATCAGCCCCAGCATTTT.

This clonotype was recorded only once. This CDR3 is missing its conserved last phenylalanine or tryptophan, likely due to a read error. V and J are TRBV7-2 and TRBJ1-6; TRBD1 matches at 9 bases. The CDR3 contains 15 residues. V trimming: 4 bases; J trimming: 9 bases; junction bases outside the gene matches: 7. CDR1 SGHTA and CDR2 FQGNSA come from the germline V gene. CDR3 region: CASSSGTGQGSPLHL. The CDR3, as DNA: TGTGCCAGCAGCTCCGGGACAGGGCAGGGTTCACCCCTCCACCTT.

The chain combines TRBV15 with TRBJ1-4; TRBD1 agrees at 11 bases. Trimming at V came to 0 bases and at J to 6 bases, leaving 3 bases not matched to a gene. The V gene's germline CDR1 is LNHNV and CDR2 YYDKDF (reference sequence). CDR3 length equals 16 residues. As DNA, the CDR3 is TGTGCCACCAGCAGAGATTTGGGACAGGGGGATGAAAAACTGTTTTTT. Its protein is CATSRDLGQGDEKLFF.

This clonotype was recorded at least ten times. V gene TRBV14 combines with J gene TRBJ1-1, with D tentatively TRBD1 (5 bases). The V and J ends lost 1 base and 1 base respectively, with 10 bases between them. The CDR3 is made up of 15 amino acids. CDR1 SGHDN and CDR2 FVKESK come from the germline V gene. CDR3 sequence: CASSQGGIKNTEAFF. CDR3 bases: TGTGCCAGCAGCCAAGGGGGGATAAAGAACACTGAAGCTTTCTTT. Full variable domain (missing parts from reference TRBV14 and TRBJ1-1): EAGVTQFPSHSVIEKGQTVTLRCDPISGHDNLYWYRRVMGKEIKFLLHFVKESKQDESGMPNNRFLAERTGGTYSTLKVQPAELEDSGVYFCASSQGGIKNTEAFFGQGTRLTVV.

Comments on this clonotype: As the CDR3 is not closed by the conserved phenylalanine or tryptophan, this likely results from a read error. The limits of the CDR3 on the DNA are not certain, so only TCRdb's listed CDR3 is given. This sequence joins TRBV15 and TRBJ1-3. The germline gives CDR1 LNHNV, CDR2 YYDKDF (reference sequence). The CDR3 numbers 10 amino acids, ends counted. The CDR3 region is CATSRDGLGS.